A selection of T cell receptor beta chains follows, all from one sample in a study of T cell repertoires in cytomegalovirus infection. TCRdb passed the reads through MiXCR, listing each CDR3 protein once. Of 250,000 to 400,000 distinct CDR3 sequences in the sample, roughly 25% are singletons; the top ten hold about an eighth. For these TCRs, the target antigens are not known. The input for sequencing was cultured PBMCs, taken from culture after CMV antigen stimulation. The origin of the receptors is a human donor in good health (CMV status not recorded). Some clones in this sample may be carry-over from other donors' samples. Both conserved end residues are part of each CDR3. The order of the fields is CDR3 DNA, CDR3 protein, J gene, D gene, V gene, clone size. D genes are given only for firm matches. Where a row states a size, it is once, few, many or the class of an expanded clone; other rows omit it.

TGTGCCAGCAGAGAAGCGGGAGCCCCCACAGATACGCAGTATTTT	CASREAGAPTDTQYF	TRBJ2-3	TRBD2	TRBV6-1	-
TGTGCCAGCAGCTTGCTTTTGTCGGGGCCGGGCACTGAAGCTTTCTTT	CASSLLLSGPGTEAFF	TRBJ1-1	-	TRBV5-6	few
TGCAGTGCTACTGGTTACAATGAGCAGTTCTTC	CSATGYNEQFF	TRBJ2-1	-	TRBV20-1	few
TGTGCCAGCAGCTTACTCCCCTACAGGGTTGGGAACTATGGCTACACCTTC	CASSLLPYRVGNYGYTF	TRBJ1-2	-	TRBV7-8	few
TGTGCCAGCACGTTTCCAAAAGAATATACGCAGTATTTT	CASTFPKEYTQYF	TRBJ2-3	-	TRBV6-2/TRBV6-3	-
TGTGCCAGCAGCTTAGATATTAGCGTAGGAACAGATACGCAGTATTTT	CASSLDISVGTDTQYF	TRBJ2-3	-	TRBV11-2	few
TGTGCCACCAGCAGAGAGAGAGGAGGGCTGGGCCCCGGGGAGCTGTTTTTT	CATSRERGGLGPGELFF	TRBJ2-2	-	TRBV15	-
TGTGCCAGCAGCGATGGACAGGGGTCTAAAAAGGGGCAGTTCTTC	CASSDGQGSKKGQFF	TRBJ2-1	TRBD1	TRBV28	many
TGTGCCAGCAGTCCCTTCCGGGACAGTCTCTATGGCTACACCTTC	CASSPFRDSLYGYTF	TRBJ1-2	TRBD1	TRBV12-3/TRBV12-4	few
TGTGCCAGCAGTGACGTAGGGTTATACAATGAGCAGTTCTTC	CASSDVGLYNEQFF	TRBJ2-1	-	TRBV27	few
TGTGCCAGCAGCGGGGGCCCAGATACGCAGTATTTT	CASSGGPDTQYF	TRBJ2-3	-	TRBV7-9	few
TGTGCCAGCAGCTTGTCTAGCGGGAGGGCCTACGAGCAGTACTTC	CASSLSSGRAYEQYF	TRBJ2-7	TRBD2	TRBV7-2	-
TGTGCCAGCAGGCTGGGTTGGTCAAACAATGAGCAGTTCTTC	CASRLGWSNNEQFF	TRBJ2-1	-	TRBV7-2	many
TGTGCCAGCAGTTACACTCCACGCCTCGACAGGGGGCAAGATACGCAGTATTTT	CASSYTPRLDRGQDTQYF	TRBJ2-3	TRBD1	TRBV27	-
TGTGCCACCGCCGGGACTAGCGGGGACAATGAGCAGTTCTTC	CATAGTSGDNEQFF	TRBJ2-1	TRBD2	TRBV10-3	-
TGTGCCAGCAGTTCGACTAACCAAGAGACCCAGTACTTC	CASSSTNQETQYF	TRBJ2-5	-	TRBV12-3/TRBV12-4	few
TGTGCCAGCAACCCGGACAGGGCCACCTACAATGAGCAGTTCTTC	CASNPDRATYNEQFF	TRBJ2-1	TRBD1	TRBV27	many